This entry concerns a single T cell receptor beta chain. The CDR3 has 15 residues. Trimming removed 1 base at V and 6 bases at J, with 12 bases between. Per germline, CDR1 KGHSH and CDR2 LQKENI. These data come from a study of blood T cell repertoires in COVID-19. Generated by immunoSEQ multiplex PCR, the TCRdb table keeps only in-frame clones and is missing some. The sample records a few hundred thousand clones, roughly 90% being singletons. The genes are TRBV18 and TRBJ1-4; possible D gene TRBD1, 6 bases. Sequencing was done on a sample of PBMCs or T cells enriched from blood (not recorded which). This TCR was recovered from a woman between 18 and 29 years old who had recovered from COVID-19. CDR3 bases: TGTGCCAGCTCACCACTCCCAGGGGACCATGAAAAACTGTTTTTT. This encodes CASSPLPGDHEKLFF.